This record concerns one T cell receptor (beta chain) sequence. Its antigen is unknown. The data belong to a study of lymphopenia after photon versus proton radiotherapy. The V gene lost 3 bases and the J gene lost 1 base, with 4 bases spanning the gap. Germline V lookup: CDR1 SNHLY, CDR2 FYNNEI. This CDR3 has 14 residues. TCRdb's copy holds only in-frame clones and misses some; the assay was immunoSEQ multiplex PCR. The sample consists of about 22,000 clones, approximately 90% of them appearing once. Overall study findings and caveats: Under photons, naive T cells and diversity fell while effector/memory populations rose. After the lymphocyte nadir, photon-treated repertoires showed oligoclonal expansion, especially of CD8+ Temra cells.

The V call is TRBV2, the J call TRBJ2-6; D not certain. The sequenced sample was peripheral blood, obtained from a patient treated with proton-based radiotherapy. The receptor comes from a man aged 80 or over with esophageal cancer. The CDR3 protein is CASSDRSGANVLTF. The CDR3 nucleotides read TGTGCCAGCAGTGACAGGTCTGGGGCCAACGTCCTGACTTTC.